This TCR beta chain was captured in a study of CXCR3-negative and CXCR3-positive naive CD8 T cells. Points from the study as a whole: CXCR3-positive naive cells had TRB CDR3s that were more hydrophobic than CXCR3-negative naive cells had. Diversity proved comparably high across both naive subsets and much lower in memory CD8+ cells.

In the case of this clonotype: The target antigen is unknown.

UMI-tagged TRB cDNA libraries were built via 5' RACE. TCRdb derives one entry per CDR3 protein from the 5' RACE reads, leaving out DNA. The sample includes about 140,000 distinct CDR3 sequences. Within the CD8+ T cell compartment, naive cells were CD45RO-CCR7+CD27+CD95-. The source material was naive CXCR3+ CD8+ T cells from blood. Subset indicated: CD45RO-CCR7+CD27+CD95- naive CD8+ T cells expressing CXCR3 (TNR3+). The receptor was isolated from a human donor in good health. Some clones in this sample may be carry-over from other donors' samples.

This CDR3 reads CSVEDYRGPYNEQFF. The chain employs TRBV29-1 and TRBJ2-1; TCRdb's D call of TRBD1 is untestable without DNA. Germline-derived CDR1 and CDR2 are SQVTM and ANQGSEA. The CDR3 is 15 residues long.